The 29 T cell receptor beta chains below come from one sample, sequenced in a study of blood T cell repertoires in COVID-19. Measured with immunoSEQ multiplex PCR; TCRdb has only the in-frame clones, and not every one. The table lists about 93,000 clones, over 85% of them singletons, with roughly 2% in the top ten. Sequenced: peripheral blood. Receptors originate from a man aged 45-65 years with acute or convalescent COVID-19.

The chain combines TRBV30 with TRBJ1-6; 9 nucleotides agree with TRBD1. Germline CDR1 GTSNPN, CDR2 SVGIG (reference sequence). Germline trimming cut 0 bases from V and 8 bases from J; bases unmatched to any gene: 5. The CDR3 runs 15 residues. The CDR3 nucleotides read TGTGCCTGGAGTGTACCAGGGACAGGGTATTCACCCCTCCACTTT. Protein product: CAWSVPGTGYSPLHF. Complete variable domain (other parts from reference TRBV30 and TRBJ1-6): SQTIHQWPATLVQPVGSPLSLECTVEGTSNPNLYWYRQAAGRGLQLLFYSVGIGQISSEVPQNLSASRPQDRQFILSSKKLLLSDSGFYLCAWSVPGTGYSPLHFGNGTRLTVT.

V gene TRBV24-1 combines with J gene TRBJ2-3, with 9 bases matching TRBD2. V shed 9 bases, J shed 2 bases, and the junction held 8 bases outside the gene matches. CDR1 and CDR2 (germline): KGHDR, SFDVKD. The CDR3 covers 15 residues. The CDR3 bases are TGTGCCACCGGCGGGCTAGCGGGACTCACAGATACGCAGTATTTT. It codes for CATGGLAGLTDTQYF.

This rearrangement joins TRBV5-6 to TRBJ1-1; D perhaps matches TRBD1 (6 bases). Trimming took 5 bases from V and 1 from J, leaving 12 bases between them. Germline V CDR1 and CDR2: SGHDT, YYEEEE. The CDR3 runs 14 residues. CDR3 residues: CASRYGGRNTEAFF. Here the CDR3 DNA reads TGTGCCAGCAGATACGGGGGGCGGAACACTGAAGCTTTCTTT.

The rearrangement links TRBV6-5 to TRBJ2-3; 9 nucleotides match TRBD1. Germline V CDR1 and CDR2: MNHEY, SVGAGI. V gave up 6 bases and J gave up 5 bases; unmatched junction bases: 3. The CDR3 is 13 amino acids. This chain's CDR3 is CASRQGAGDTQYF. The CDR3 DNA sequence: TGTGCCAGCAGACAGGGGGCGGGAGATACGCAGTATTTT.

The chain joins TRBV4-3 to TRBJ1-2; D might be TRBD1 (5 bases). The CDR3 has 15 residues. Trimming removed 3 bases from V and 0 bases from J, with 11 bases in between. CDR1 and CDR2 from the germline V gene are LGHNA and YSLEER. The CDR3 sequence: CASSQMTEANYGYTF. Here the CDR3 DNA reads TGCGCCAGCAGCCAGATGACAGAAGCTAACTATGGCTACACCTTC.

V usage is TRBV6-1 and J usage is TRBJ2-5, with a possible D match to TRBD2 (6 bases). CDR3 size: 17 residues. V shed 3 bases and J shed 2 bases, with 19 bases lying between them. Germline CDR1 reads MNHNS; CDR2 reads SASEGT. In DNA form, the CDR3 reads TGTGCCAGCAGTGAGCTAAGGAGGGGAAGGACACAAGAGACCCAGTACTTC. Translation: CASSELRRGRTQETQYF.

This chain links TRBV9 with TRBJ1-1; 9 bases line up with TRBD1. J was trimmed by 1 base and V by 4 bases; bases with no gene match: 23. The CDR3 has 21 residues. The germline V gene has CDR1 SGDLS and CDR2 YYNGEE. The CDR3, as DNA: TGTGCCAGCAGCCCAAGTAACCAACAGGGGGCGAACACCGATACGAACACTGAAGCTTTCTTT. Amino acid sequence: CASSPSNQQGANTDTNTEAFF.

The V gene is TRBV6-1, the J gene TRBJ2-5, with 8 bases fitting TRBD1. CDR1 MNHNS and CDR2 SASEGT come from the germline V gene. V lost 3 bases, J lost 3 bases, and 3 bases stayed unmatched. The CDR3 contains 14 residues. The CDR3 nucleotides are TGTGCCAGCAGTGATGGGGGACAGGAAGAGACCCAGTACTTC. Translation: CASSDGGQEETQYF.

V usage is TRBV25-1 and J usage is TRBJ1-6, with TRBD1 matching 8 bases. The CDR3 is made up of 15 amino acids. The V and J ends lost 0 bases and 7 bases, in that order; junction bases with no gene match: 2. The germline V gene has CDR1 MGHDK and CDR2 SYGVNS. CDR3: CASSEYYRGNSPLHF. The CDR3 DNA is TGTGCCAGCAGTGAATATTACAGGGGGAATTCACCCCTCCACTTT.

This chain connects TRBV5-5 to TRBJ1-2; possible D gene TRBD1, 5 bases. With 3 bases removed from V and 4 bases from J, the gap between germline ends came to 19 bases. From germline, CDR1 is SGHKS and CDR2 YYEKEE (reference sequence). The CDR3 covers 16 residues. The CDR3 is CASSSQTDVPVYGYTF. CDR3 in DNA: TGTGCCAGCAGCTCCCAGACAGATGTTCCCGTCTATGGCTACACCTTC. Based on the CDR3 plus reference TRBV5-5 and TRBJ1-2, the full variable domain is DAGVTQSPTHLIKTRGQQVTLRCSPISGHKSVSWYQQVLGQGPQFIFQYYEKEERGRGNFPDRFSARQFPNYSSELNVNALLLGDSALYLCASSSQTDVPVYGYTFGSGTRLTVV.

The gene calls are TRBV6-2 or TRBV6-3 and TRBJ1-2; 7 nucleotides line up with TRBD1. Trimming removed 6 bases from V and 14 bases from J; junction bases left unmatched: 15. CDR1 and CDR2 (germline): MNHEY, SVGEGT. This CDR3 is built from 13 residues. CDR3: CASSYGQDWLRTF. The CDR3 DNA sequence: TGTGCCAGCAGCTATGGACAGGACTGGCTAAGGACCTTC.

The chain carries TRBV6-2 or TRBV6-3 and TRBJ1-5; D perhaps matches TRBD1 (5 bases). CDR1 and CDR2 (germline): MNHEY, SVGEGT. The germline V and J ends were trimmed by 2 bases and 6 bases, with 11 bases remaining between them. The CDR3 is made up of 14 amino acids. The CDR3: CASSYGGVGQPQHF. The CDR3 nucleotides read TGTGCCAGCAGTTACGGAGGGGTGGGTCAGCCCCAGCATTTT.

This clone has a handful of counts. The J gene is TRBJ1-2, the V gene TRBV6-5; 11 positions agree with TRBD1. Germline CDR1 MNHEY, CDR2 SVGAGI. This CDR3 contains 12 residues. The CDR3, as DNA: TGTGCGGGGGCGGACAGGGGGCTAGGCTACACCTTC. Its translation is CAGADRGLGYTF.

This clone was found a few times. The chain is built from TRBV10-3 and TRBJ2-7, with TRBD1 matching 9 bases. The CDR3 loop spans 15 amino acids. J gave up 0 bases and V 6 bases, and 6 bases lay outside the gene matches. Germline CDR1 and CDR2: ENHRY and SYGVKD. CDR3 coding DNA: TGTGCCATCAGCGGGCAGACAGGGGGCTCCTACGAGCAGTACTTC. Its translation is CAISGQTGGSYEQYF.

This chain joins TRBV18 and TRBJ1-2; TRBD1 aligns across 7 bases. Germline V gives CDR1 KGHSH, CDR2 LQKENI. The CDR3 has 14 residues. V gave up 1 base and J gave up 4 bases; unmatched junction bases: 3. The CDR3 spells CASSPQGQSYGYTF. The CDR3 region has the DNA TGTGCCAGCTCACCACAGGGACAGAGCTATGGCTACACCTTC. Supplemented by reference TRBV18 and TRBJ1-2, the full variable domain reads NAGVMQNPRHLVRRRGQEARLRCSPMKGHSHVYWYRQLPEEGLKFMVYLQKENIIDESGMPKERFSAEFPKEGPSILRIQQVVRGDSAAYFCASSPQGQSYGYTFGSGTRLTVV.

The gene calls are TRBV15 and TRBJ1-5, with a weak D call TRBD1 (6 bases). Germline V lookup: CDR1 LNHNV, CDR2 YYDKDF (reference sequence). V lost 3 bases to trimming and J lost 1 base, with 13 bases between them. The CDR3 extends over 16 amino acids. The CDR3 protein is CATSRAGQSSNQPQHF. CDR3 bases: TGTGCCACCAGCAGGGCCGGACAGTCCAGCAATCAGCCCCAGCATTTT.

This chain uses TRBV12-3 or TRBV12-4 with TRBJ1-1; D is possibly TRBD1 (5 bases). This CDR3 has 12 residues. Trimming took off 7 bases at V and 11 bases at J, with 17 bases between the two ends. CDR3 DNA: TGTGCCAGCACCGTCGGGGGAGAGAAGGCTTTCTTT. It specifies CASTVGGEKAFF.

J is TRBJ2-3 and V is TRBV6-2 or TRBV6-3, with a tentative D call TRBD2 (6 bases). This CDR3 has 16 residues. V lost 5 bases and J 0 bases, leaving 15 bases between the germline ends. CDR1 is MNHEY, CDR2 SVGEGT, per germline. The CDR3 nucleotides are TGTGCCAGCAGTAGAAGGGACTCCACTAGCACAGATACGCAGTATTTT. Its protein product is CASSRRDSTSTDTQYF.

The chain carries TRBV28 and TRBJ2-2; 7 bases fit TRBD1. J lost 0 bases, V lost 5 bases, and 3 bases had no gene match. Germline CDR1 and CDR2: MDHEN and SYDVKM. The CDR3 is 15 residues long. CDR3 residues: CASSLQGPNTGELFF. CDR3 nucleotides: TGTGCCAGCAGTCTACAGGGGCCGAACACCGGGGAGCTGTTTTTT.

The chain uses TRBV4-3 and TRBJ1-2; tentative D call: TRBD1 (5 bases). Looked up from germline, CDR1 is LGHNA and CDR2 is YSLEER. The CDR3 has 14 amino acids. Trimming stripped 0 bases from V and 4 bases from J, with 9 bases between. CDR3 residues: CASSQDVRGYGYTF. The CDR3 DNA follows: TGCGCCAGCAGCCAAGATGTTAGGGGCTATGGCTACACCTTC.

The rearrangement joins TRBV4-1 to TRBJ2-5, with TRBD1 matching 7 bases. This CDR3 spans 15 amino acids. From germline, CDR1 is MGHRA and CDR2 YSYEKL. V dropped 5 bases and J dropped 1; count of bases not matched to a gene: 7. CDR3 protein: CASSYRTGLQETQYF. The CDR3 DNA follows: TGCGCCAGCAGCTACCGGACAGGTCTCCAAGAGACCCAGTACTTC.

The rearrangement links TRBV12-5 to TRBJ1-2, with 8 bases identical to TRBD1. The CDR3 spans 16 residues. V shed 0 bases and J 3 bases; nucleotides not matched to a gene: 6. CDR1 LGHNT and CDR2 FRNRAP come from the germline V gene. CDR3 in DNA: TGTGCTAGTGGTTTGGTACCCGGGACAGGCGACTATGGCTACACCTTC. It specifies CASGLVPGTGDYGYTF. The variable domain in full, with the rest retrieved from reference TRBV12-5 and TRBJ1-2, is DARVTQTPRHKVTEMGQEVTMRCQPILGHNTVFWYRQTMMQGLELLAYFRNRAPLDDSGMPKDRFSAEMPDATLATLKIQPSEPRDSAVYFCASGLVPGTGDYGYTFGSGTRLTVV.

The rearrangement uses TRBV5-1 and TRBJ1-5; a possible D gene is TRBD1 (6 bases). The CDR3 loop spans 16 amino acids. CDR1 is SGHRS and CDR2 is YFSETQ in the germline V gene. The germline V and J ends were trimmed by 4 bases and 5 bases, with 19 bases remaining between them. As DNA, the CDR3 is TGCGCCAGCAGCCAGGATGGGGCAGGGGAAGATCAGCCCCAGCATTTT. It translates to CASSQDGAGEDQPQHF.

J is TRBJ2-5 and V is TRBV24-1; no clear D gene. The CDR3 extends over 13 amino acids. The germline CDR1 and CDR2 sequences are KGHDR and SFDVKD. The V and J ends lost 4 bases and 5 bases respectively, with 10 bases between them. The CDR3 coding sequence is TGTGCCACCAGTGAGGGCTTCGCGGAGACCCAGTACTTC. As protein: CATSEGFAETQYF.

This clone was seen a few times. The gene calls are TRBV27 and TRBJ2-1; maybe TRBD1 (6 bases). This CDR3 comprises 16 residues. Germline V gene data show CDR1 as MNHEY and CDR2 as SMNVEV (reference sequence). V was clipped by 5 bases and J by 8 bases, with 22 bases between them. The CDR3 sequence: CASSPLRGTGIDEQFF. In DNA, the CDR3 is TGTGCCAGCAGTCCCCTTAGGGGGACGGGCATTGATGAGCAGTTCTTC.

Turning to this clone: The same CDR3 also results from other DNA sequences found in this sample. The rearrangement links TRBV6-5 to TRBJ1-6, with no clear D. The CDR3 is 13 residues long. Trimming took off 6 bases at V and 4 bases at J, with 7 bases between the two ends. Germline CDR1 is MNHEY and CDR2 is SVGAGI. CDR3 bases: TGTGCCAGCAGGAGGAGTTATAATTCACCCCTCCACTTT. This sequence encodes CASRRSYNSPLHF.

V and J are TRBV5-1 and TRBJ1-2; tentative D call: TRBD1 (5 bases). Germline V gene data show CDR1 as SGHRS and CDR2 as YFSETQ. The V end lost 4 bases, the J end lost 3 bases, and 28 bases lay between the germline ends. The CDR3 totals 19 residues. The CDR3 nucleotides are TGCGCCAGCAGCCCACGCCCCCCGGGGGACGGAGGTCGTGACTATGGCTACACCTTC. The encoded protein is CASSPRPPGDGGRDYGYTF.

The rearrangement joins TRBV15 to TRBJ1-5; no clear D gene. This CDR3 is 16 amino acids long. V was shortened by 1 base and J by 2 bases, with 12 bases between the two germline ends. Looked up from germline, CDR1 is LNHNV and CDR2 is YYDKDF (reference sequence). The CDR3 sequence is CATSRVGGQGNQPQHF. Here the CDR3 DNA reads TGTGCCACCAGCAGAGTAGGAGGCCAGGGCAATCAGCCCCAGCATTTT.

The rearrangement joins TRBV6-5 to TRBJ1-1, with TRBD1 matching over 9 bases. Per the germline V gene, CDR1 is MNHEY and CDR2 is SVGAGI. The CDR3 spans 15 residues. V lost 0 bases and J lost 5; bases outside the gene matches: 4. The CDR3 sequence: CASSYSGQGWTEAFF. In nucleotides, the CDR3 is TGTGCCAGCAGTTACTCGGGACAGGGTTGGACTGAAGCTTTCTTT.